Sequencing of this T cell receptor (beta chain) was carried out in a study of T-cell reconstitution after alpha-beta-depleted transplantation in children. General study points: Roughly two months post-transplant, alpha-beta T cells reportedly originated from several hundred graft clones that had expanded. Surviving recipient cells, namely T cells and thymic progenitors, were the source of high day-60 TCRbeta diversity in some patients. T cells produced anew were the main source of T-cell counts and diversity one year after transplant.

TCRbeta library construction was performed incorporating unique molecular identifiers. TCRdb recomputed calls from the PCR reads with MiXCR, one row per CDR3 protein. The data hold nearly 20,000 distinct CDR3 sequences, with under 15% observed a single time. This clonotype appeared many times. The target antigen is unknown. The CDR3 runs 12 residues. V was clipped by 4 bases and J by 7 bases; unmatched bases: 4. Germline CDR1 is SGHRS and CDR2 is YFSETQ. The receptor comes from a female patient under 10 years old who had a stem cell transplant for congenital amegakaryocytic thrombocytopenia, so the T cells may come from the graft donor. Sequenced material: PBMCs, mostly from graft donor cells, taken 60 days after TCRalphabeta/CD19-depleted stem cell transplant. This chain links TRBV5-1 with TRBJ1-1, with 7 bases identical to TRBD1. CDR3: CASSADRFEAFF. CDR3 DNA: TGCGCCAGCAGCGCGGACAGGTTTGAAGCTTTCTTT.